This record concerns one TCR beta chain sequence. This entry comes from a study of cytomegalovirus exposure and HLA in healthy donors. The PCR ran on 60 Vbeta and 13 Jbeta primers. Sequencing used immunoSEQ multiplex PCR; TCRdb keeps in-frame clones, though not all of them. The repertoire consists of some 190,000 clones, with roughly 77% occurring once and the leading ten covering roughly 1.5%. This CDR3 region has 13 residues. Trimming removed 4 bases from V and 6 bases from J; junction bases left unmatched: 5. Per germline, CDR1 SGHTA and CDR2 FQGNSA. This receptor was taken from a woman between 50 and 59 years old in good health and CMV-seronegative. This chain links TRBV7-2 with TRBJ2-7; 8 nucleotides match TRBD1. Material: PBMCs. The CDR3 region has the DNA TGTGCCAGCAGCTCGGACAGGGTAAGCGAGCAGTACTTC. It specifies CASSSDRVSEQYF.